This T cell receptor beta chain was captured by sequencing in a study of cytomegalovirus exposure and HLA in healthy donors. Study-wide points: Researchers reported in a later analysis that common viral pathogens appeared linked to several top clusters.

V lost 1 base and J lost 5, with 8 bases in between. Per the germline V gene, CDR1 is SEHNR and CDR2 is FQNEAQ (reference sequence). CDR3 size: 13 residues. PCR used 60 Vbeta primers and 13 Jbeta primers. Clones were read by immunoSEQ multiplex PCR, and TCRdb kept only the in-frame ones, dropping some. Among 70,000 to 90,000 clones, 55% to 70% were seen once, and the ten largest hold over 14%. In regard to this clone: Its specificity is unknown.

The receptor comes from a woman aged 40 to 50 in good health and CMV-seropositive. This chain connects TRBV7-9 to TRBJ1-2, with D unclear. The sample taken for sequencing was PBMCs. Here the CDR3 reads CASSLGSGYGYTF. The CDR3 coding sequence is TGTGCCAGCAGCTTAGGATCGGGGTATGGCTACACCTTC.